The clone carrying this T cell receptor (beta chain) showed up just a few times. The antigen remains unidentified. These data belong to a study of molecular identifiers for immune sequencing clone quantification. Study-wide results and caveats: Sharing of a barcode by identical TCR molecules could cause highly expanded clone sizes to be underestimated. Spiked TCR RNA from one Jurkat cell reportedly showed up when mixed among one million naive cells. Clonotypes surpassing 20 RNA copies contained over 98% of effector molecules, versus under 1% in naive cells.

In the sort, naive CD8 T cells were defined as CD8+CD4-CCR7+CD45RA+. In germline, CDR1 is SGHVS, CDR2 FNYEAQ. Trimming took 5 bases from V and 2 from J; bases not matched to a gene: 6. The CDR3 is 15 residues long. A single record per CDR3 protein comes from TCRdb applying MiXCR to the PCR reads. The sample records around 70,000 distinct CDR3 sequences, approximately 18% being singletons. The sequence was obtained from a human donor in good health. Some libraries in this study had Jurkat cell RNA spiked in. The chain links TRBV7-6 to TRBJ2-1, with 7 nucleotides matching TRBD2. The sample comprised naive CD8+ T cells from blood, with Jurkat cell RNA spiked in. The subset denotes: FACS-sorted CD8+CD4-CCR7+CD45RA+ naive T cells. This chain's CDR3 is CASSPAGITYNEQFF. In nucleotides, the CDR3 is TGTGCCAGCAGCCCAGCGGGAATTACCTACAATGAGCAGTTCTTC.